These T cell receptor beta chains were read from a single sample in a study of cytomegalovirus exposure and HLA in healthy donors. This table comes from immunoSEQ multiplex PCR, and its TCRdb copy is limited to in-frame clones, with some not included. The table records almost 80,000 clones, 67% of them present only once. The sequenced sample was PBMCs. The origin of the receptors is a woman between 50 and 59 years old in good health and CMV-seropositive. CDR3s include the opening cysteine and the closing phenylalanine or tryptophan. A D gene is named only where the DNA matches it firmly. Clone size is stated in some rows and not others, as once, few, many or a class when expanded.

J gene: TRBJ2-7
D gene: .
clone size: .
V gene: TRBV4-2
CDR3 DNA: TGTGCCAGCAGCCCAAAAATGGACAGGACTAACGAGCAGTACTTC
CDR3 protein: CASSPKMDRTNEQYF

J gene: TRBJ1-1
D gene: TRBD1
clone size: few
V gene: TRBV27
CDR3 DNA: TGTGCCAGCAGTCAACGACAGGGGCCATCTGAAGCTTTCTTT
CDR3 protein: CASSQRQGPSEAFF

J gene: TRBJ1-1
D gene: .
clone size: .
V gene: TRBV5-4
CDR3 DNA: TGTGCCAGCACCACTGGTGACAGGATGAACACTGAAGCTTTCTTT
CDR3 protein: CASTTGDRMNTEAFF

J gene: TRBJ2-2
D gene: TRBD1
clone size: .
V gene: TRBV6-5
CDR3 DNA: TGTGCCAGCAGAGAGGGACAGGCGAACACCGGGGAGCTGTTTTTT
CDR3 protein: CASREGQANTGELFF

J gene: TRBJ1-4
D gene: .
clone size: .
V gene: TRBV7-6
CDR3 DNA: TGTGCCAGCAGCTTAGTGGCAGGCCCTAATGAAAAACTGTTTTTT
CDR3 protein: CASSLVAGPNEKLFF

J gene: TRBJ2-1
D gene: .
clone size: few
V gene: TRBV11-2
CDR3 DNA: TGTGCCAGCAGCCTTCCGGCGGACTCCTACAATGAGCAGTTCTTC
CDR3 protein: CASSLPADSYNEQFF

J gene: TRBJ1-2
D gene: .
clone size: .
V gene: TRBV9
CDR3 DNA: TGTGCCAGCAGCGTAGATGGGACTGCCCTCTATGGCTACACCTTC
CDR3 protein: CASSVDGTALYGYTF

J gene: TRBJ1-1
D gene: .
clone size: .
V gene: TRBV29-1
CDR3 DNA: TGCAGCGTTCAAGGCGTTCTGAACACTGAAGCTTTCTTT
CDR3 protein: CSVQGVLNTEAFF

J gene: TRBJ2-5
D gene: .
clone size: .
V gene: TRBV10-3
CDR3 DNA: TGTGCCATCAAACCCCAGGGGCAAGAGACCCAGTACTTC
CDR3 protein: CAIKPQGQETQYF

J gene: TRBJ2-5
D gene: .
clone size: .
V gene: TRBV19
CDR3 DNA: TGTGCCAGCCATGGGTGGAGTGGGGAGACCCAGTACTTC
CDR3 protein: CASHGWSGETQYF

J gene: TRBJ2-5
D gene: .
clone size: .
V gene: TRBV11-2
CDR3 DNA: TGTGCCAGCAGCTTCGGGGGCCAAGAGACCCAGTACTTC
CDR3 protein: CASSFGGQETQYF

J gene: TRBJ2-1
D gene: TRBD2
clone size: .
V gene: TRBV5-1
CDR3 DNA: TGTGCCAGCACCCCAAGCGGGAACGCTAATGAGCAGTTCTTC
CDR3 protein: CASTPSGNANEQFF

J gene: TRBJ1-2
D gene: .
clone size: .
V gene: TRBV19
CDR3 DNA: TGTGCCACCGGACACCCTGTCAACTTCTATGGCTACACCTTC
CDR3 protein: CATGHPVNFYGYTF

J gene: TRBJ1-4
D gene: TRBD1
clone size: .
V gene: TRBV7-9
CDR3 DNA: TGTGCCAGCAGCCCTATGACAGGGCGCACTAATGAAAAACTGTTTTTT
CDR3 protein: CASSPMTGRTNEKLFF

J gene: TRBJ1-2
D gene: TRBD1
clone size: .
V gene: TRBV5-6
CDR3 DNA: TGTGCCAGCAGTCCCAGGGGGCCATACAGTGGCTACACCTTC
CDR3 protein: CASSPRGPYSGYTF

J gene: TRBJ2-1
D gene: .
clone size: .
V gene: TRBV10-3
CDR3 DNA: TGTGCCATCAGTGAGGGTCGGGGCAATGAGCAGTTCTTC
CDR3 protein: CAISEGRGNEQFF

J gene: TRBJ2-5
D gene: TRBD1
clone size: .
V gene: TRBV5-1
CDR3 DNA: TGCGCCAGCAGCTTGTTCACAGGGGGCGTTGAGACCCAGTACTTC
CDR3 protein: CASSLFTGGVETQYF

J gene: TRBJ1-2
D gene: .
clone size: .
V gene: TRBV10-3
CDR3 DNA: TGTGCCATCAGTGACCCCGACAGGAACTATGGCTACACCTTC
CDR3 protein: CAISDPDRNYGYTF

J gene: TRBJ1-2
D gene: .
clone size: .
V gene: TRBV7-2
CDR3 DNA: TGTGCCAGCAGCTTAGGGTCCGATCGGGGCTACACCTTC
CDR3 protein: CASSLGSDRGYTF

J gene: TRBJ2-3
D gene: TRBD2
clone size: .
V gene: TRBV18
CDR3 DNA: TGTGCCAGCTTTCCACTAGCGGGGGAGAGCACAGATACGCAGTATTTT
CDR3 protein: CASFPLAGESTDTQYF

J gene: TRBJ1-1
D gene: TRBD1
clone size: once
V gene: TRBV5-1
CDR3 DNA: TGCGCCAGCAGCAGGGACAGGGGGGAAGCTTTCTTT
CDR3 protein: CASSRDRGEAFF

J gene: TRBJ1-1
D gene: .
clone size: .
V gene: TRBV29-1
CDR3 DNA: TGCAGCGTTGGAGGGGGCACTGAAGCTTTCTTT
CDR3 protein: CSVGGGTEAFF

J gene: TRBJ1-1
D gene: .
clone size: once
V gene: TRBV11-2
CDR3 DNA: TGTGCCAGCAGCCCCCTGGGGGCGCTGGGAAACACTGAAGCTTTCTTT
CDR3 protein: CASSPLGALGNTEAFF

J gene: TRBJ2-5
D gene: TRBD2
clone size: .
V gene: TRBV2
CDR3 DNA: TGTGCCAGCGGGCCGGGGGGTGGGACCCAGTACTTC
CDR3 protein: CASGPGGGTQYF

J gene: TRBJ2-3
D gene: .
clone size: .
V gene: TRBV5-1
CDR3 DNA: TGCGCCAGCAGCTTATTGTCACTCACAGATACGCAGTATTTT
CDR3 protein: CASSLLSLTDTQYF

J gene: TRBJ2-3
D gene: TRBD1
clone size: .
V gene: TRBV5-1
CDR3 DNA: TGCGCCAGCTCGACAGGGGGCCGACCCCTCACAGATACGCAGTATTTT
CDR3 protein: CASSTGGRPLTDTQYF

J gene: TRBJ1-1
D gene: TRBD1
clone size: .
V gene: TRBV7-9
CDR3 DNA: TGTGCCAGCAGTCCCCGGGGGACAGGGAACACTGAAGCTTTCTTT
CDR3 protein: CASSPRGTGNTEAFF

J gene: TRBJ1-1
D gene: TRBD1
clone size: .
V gene: TRBV27
CDR3 DNA: TGTGCCAGCAGTTTGACGGGACAGCTCGAAGCTTTCTTT
CDR3 protein: CASSLTGQLEAFF

J gene: TRBJ2-3
D gene: TRBD1
clone size: .
V gene: TRBV7-8
CDR3 DNA: TGTGCCAGCAGCTTAGACTACAGGGGGGGCACAGATACGCAGTATTTT
CDR3 protein: CASSLDYRGGTDTQYF